The rows below give T cell receptor beta chains drawn from one sample of a study of cytomegalovirus exposure and HLA in healthy donors. Profiled with immunoSEQ multiplex PCR; TCRdb holds only in-frame clones, not every one. The table shows approximately 180,000 clones, with roughly four fifths occurring only once. Sequencing was performed on PBMCs. Every receptor here comes from a woman younger than 35 in good health and CMV-seropositive. CDR3s include the opening cysteine and the closing phenylalanine or tryptophan. Fields, in order: D gene, V gene, clone size, J gene, CDR3 DNA, CDR3 protein. The D gene is left open where the match is weak. Size tells how often a clone was seen (once, few, many) or the class of an expanded clone, and some rows leave it out.

>-|TRBV5-1|-|TRBJ2-1
TGCGCCAGCAGCTTGCCGGGCTCCTACAATGAGCAGTTCTTC
CASSLPGSYNEQFF
>TRBD1|TRBV5-4|-|TRBJ1-4
TGTGCCAGCACCCTCTCCGGGACAGGGGAGCGGGGCGAAAAACTGTTTTTT
CASTLSGTGERGEKLFF
>-|TRBV11-1|-|TRBJ2-5
TGTGCCAGCAGCTCGACTAGATCGGGAGAGACCCAGTACTTC
CASSSTRSGETQYF
>TRBD1|TRBV6-5|-|TRBJ1-1
TGTGCCAGCAAACCGGGACAGGGGGCGCAACGAGCTTTCTTT
CASKPGQGAQRAFF
>-|TRBV11-3|-|TRBJ2-2
TGTGCCAGCAGCTTGGGGAGATTCGCGGCCGGGGAGCTGTTTTTT
CASSLGRFAAGELFF
>-|TRBV2|-|TRBJ2-2
TGTGCCAGGGGGGGTACCGGGGAGCTGTTTTTT
CARGGTGELFF
>TRBD1|TRBV9|-|TRBJ2-7
TGTGCCAGCAGCCGGGACAGGTTAGAGGACGAGCAGTACTTC
CASSRDRLEDEQYF
>TRBD2|TRBV28|-|TRBJ2-5
TGTGCCAGCAGTTTCTCCGCGGGGGGGCGGGAGACCCAGTACTTC
CASSFSAGGRETQYF
>TRBD1|TRBV7-8|once|TRBJ2-7
TGTGCCAGCAGCACCCGACAGGGTGGGGACTACGAGCAGTACTTC
CASSTRQGGDYEQYF
>-|TRBV7-2|-|TRBJ2-1
TGTGCCAGCAGCTTAAGTTCGGACACGGAAGAGCAGTTCTTC
CASSLSSDTEEQFF
>-|TRBV4-3|-|TRBJ1-2
TGCGCCAGCAGCCAAGATCTCACAGGGTATGGCTACACCTTC
CASSQDLTGYGYTF
>TRBD1|TRBV7-2|-|TRBJ1-2
TGTGCCAGCAGCCCAGGCGGGACAGGGGGCAACTATGGCTACACCTTC
CASSPGGTGGNYGYTF
>-|TRBV18|-|TRBJ1-2
TGTGCCAGCTCACCACCTGGGCAGGGGAGTAACTATGGCTACACCTTC
CASSPPGQGSNYGYTF
>-|TRBV2|-|TRBJ1-2
TGTGCCAGCATTAGAGACGCCGGGACTCTCTATGGCTACACCTTC
CASIRDAGTLYGYTF
>-|TRBV5-1|-|TRBJ2-4
TGCGCCAGCAGCCTAATGCCAGCCAAAAACATTCAGTACTTC
CASSLMPAKNIQYF
>TRBD1|TRBV4-3|-|TRBJ2-7
TGCGCCAGCAGCCAAAACTCCGGGACAGCCAGCGGCGAGCAGTACTTC
CASSQNSGTASGEQYF
>-|TRBV7-3|few|TRBJ2-1
TGTGCCAGGGGGAGGGGGTACAATGAGCAGTTCTTC
CARGRGYNEQFF
>TRBD1|TRBV30|-|TRBJ2-7
TGTGCCTGGAGTGCCGTGATAGGACAGGCAATCTACGAGCAGTACTTC
CAWSAVIGQAIYEQYF
>-|TRBV11-2|-|TRBJ1-5
TGTGCCAGCAGCTTAGATGGGGGGAGCAATCAGCCCCAGCATTTT
CASSLDGGSNQPQHF
>-|TRBV11-2|few|TRBJ1-4
TGTGCCAGCAGCCGGAGGGCGGGGGAAGAAAAACTGTTTTTT
CASSRRAGEEKLFF
>-|TRBV5-1|-|TRBJ2-5
TGCGCCAGCAGCCCAGAGGGGGGGATACAAGAGACCCAGTACTTC
CASSPEGGIQETQYF
>-|TRBV21-1|-|TRBJ2-7
TGTGCCAGCAGCCCTAAAGGGGCTCGCTGGGATTGGTATAGGCAGACGGTCTACGAGCAGTACTTC
CASSPKGARWDWYRQTVYEQYF
>-|TRBV7-8|-|TRBJ1-3
TGTGCCAGCAGCCATTACAGGGAGCCTGGAAACACCATATATTTT
CASSHYREPGNTIYF
>TRBD1|TRBV12-5|once|TRBJ2-3
TGTGCTAGTGGTTTGGGTTCCTTAGGGACAGGGGTAGGAGATACGCAGTATTTT
CASGLGSLGTGVGDTQYF
>TRBD2|TRBV5-1|-|TRBJ2-7
TGCGCCAGCAGCTTGGGCGGGGGGGTTTCCTACGAGCAGTACTTC
CASSLGGGVSYEQYF
>-|TRBV6-5|-|TRBJ2-1
TGTGCCAGCAGTTACTCCTCCGGTAGCTCCTACAATGAGCAGTTCTTC
CASSYSSGSSYNEQFF
>-|TRBV19|-|TRBJ2-5
TGTGCCACCTCACAGGGAGGGGGCCAAGAGACCCAGTACTTC
CATSQGGGQETQYF
>TRBD1|TRBV7-9|-|TRBJ1-2
TGTGCCAGCAGCCTGGAGGGGACAGCCAACTATGGCTACACCTTC
CASSLEGTANYGYTF
>TRBD1|TRBV5-1|-|TRBJ1-4
TGCGCCAGCAGCTCGCTAGGACAGGGCCTCAATGAAAAACTGTTTTTT
CASSSLGQGLNEKLFF
>-|TRBV4-3|few|TRBJ2-7
TGCGCCAGCAGCCAAGACCCCACTGGCTCCTACGAGCAGTACTTC
CASSQDPTGSYEQYF
>-|TRBV7-9|few|TRBJ2-7
TGTGCCAGCAGACGACAGGACTACGAGCAGTACTTC
CASRRQDYEQYF
>-|TRBV5-1|-|TRBJ1-4
TGCGCCAGCAGCCCCCTGAGGGTTGGGGAAAAACTGTTTTTT
CASSPLRVGEKLFF
>-|TRBV6-4|few|TRBJ2-1
TGTGCCAGCAGTGAAAGGGGCGGCGGGGTCAATGAGCAGTTCTTC
CASSERGGGVNEQFF
>TRBD2|TRBV7-2|-|TRBJ2-1
TGTGCCAGCAGCGTGACTAGCGGGGGCAACAATGAGCAGTTCTTC
CASSVTSGGNNEQFF
>-|TRBV10-3|-|TRBJ1-6
TGTGCCATCAGGGACAGCAATTCACCCCTCCACTTT
CAIRDSNSPLHF
>-|TRBV6-5|-|TRBJ2-3
TGTGCCAGCAGTACCACAGGGATTGCGGATACGCAGTATTTT
CASSTTGIADTQYF
>TRBD2|TRBV5-1|few|TRBJ2-7
TGCGCCAGCAGCTTGGGGGTTAGCGGGGGGGCCTTACTCGAGCAGTACTTC
CASSLGVSGGALLEQYF
>-|TRBV5-1|-|TRBJ1-5
TGCGCCAGCAGCTTGATCGGGGGGGACAATCAGCCCCAGCATTTT
CASSLIGGDNQPQHF
>TRBD2|TRBV7-9|-|TRBJ2-3
TGTGCCAGCAGCTTAGTCCTAGCGGGGGGCAAAGATACGCAGTATTTT
CASSLVLAGGKDTQYF